The 19 T cell receptor beta chains reported below all come from one sample, sequenced in a study of cytomegalovirus exposure and HLA in healthy donors. 60 Vbeta and 13 Jbeta primers were used in PCR. Clones were sequenced by immunoSEQ multiplex PCR, and TCRdb holds only the in-frame ones, with some missing. The table lists about 100,000 clones, around 79% of them singletons. What was sequenced was PBMCs. These receptors all stem from a female donor in good health and CMV-seropositive.

The V and J genes are TRBV5-1 and TRBJ2-7; 8 bases are a match to TRBD1. CDR1 and CDR2 (germline): SGHRS, YFSETQ. V shed 4 bases, J shed 3 bases, and the junction held 6 bases outside the gene matches. This CDR3 contains 14 residues. The CDR3 DNA sequence: TGCGCCAGCAGCCTCCAACAGGGGGGCTACGAGCAGTACTTC. Translated, it gives CASSLQQGGYEQYF.

J is TRBJ2-6 and V is TRBV7-3, with 8 bases lining up with TRBD1. This CDR3 has 17 amino acids. The germline V gene has CDR1 SGHTA and CDR2 FQGTGA. Germline trimming cut 4 bases from V and 2 bases from J; bases unmatched to any gene: 7. The CDR3 region has the DNA TGTGCCAGCAGCTCCGCGTCGACAGGGGCTGGGGCCAACGTCCTGACTTTC. This encodes CASSSASTGAGANVLTF.

Only a few counts were recorded for this clone. The V gene is TRBV5-6, the J gene TRBJ2-1, with D tentatively TRBD1 (6 bases). V lost 1 base and J lost 12, with 26 bases in between. Germline V gene sequence: CDR1 SGHDT, CDR2 YYEEEE. CDR3 size: 17 residues. CDR3 bases: TGTGCCAGCAGCTTGATAGCAGGCAGGGGCGCCCAAAGGGGGCAGTTCTTC. This encodes CASSLIAGRGAQRGQFF.

This clone was observed once. The rearrangement joins TRBV5-1 to TRBJ1-1, with D possibly being TRBD1 (5 bases). Germline V CDR1 and CDR2: SGHRS, YFSETQ. The length of the CDR3 is 14 residues. V gave up 4 bases and J gave up 0 bases, with 10 bases separating them. CDR3 protein: CASSAATVNTEAFF. CDR3 bases: TGCGCCAGCAGCGCGGCGACAGTGAACACTGAAGCTTTCTTT.

Comment on this clone: Other DNA sequences in the sample encode the same CDR3. This rearrangement joins TRBV29-1 to TRBJ2-7, with D perhaps matching TRBD1 (5 bases). This CDR3 comprises 12 residues. Germline CDR1 SQVTM, CDR2 ANQGSEA. Trimming removed 4 bases from V and 5 bases from J, with 12 bases in between. CDR3 amino acids: CSVGQGYNEQYF. For the CDR3, the DNA is TGCAGCGTTGGTCAGGGCTACAACGAGCAGTACTTC.

In nucleotides, the CDR3 is TGTGCCAGCAGTGATCATCGGGGTACAGACGAGCAGTACTTC. It codes for CASSDHRGTDEQYF. This chain connects TRBV25-1 to TRBJ2-7; tentatively, D is TRBD2 (5 bases). Germline lookup yields CDR1 MGHDK and CDR2 SYGVNS. The CDR3 extends over 14 amino acids. The V end lost 3 bases, the J end lost 5 bases, and 14 bases lay between the germline ends.

The chain has TRBV7-2 and TRBJ1-5, with TRBD1 identical over 8 bases. Trimming took 2 bases from V and 6 from J; bases not matched to a gene: 6. This CDR3 has 15 residues. Germline V lookup: CDR1 SGHTA, CDR2 FQGNSA. This CDR3 reads CASSLLGQGTQPQHF. DNA for the CDR3: TGTGCCAGCAGCTTACTCGGACAGGGCACTCAGCCCCAGCATTTT.

The rearrangement links TRBV28 to TRBJ1-2; D remains unclear. This CDR3 has 12 amino acids. Germline V gene sequence: CDR1 MDHEN, CDR2 SYDVKM. CDR3 nucleotides: TGTGGGCCCCCCCTCGGTCTGCGGGGCTACACCTTC. This gives the protein CGPPLGLRGYTF.

This sequence joins TRBV28 and TRBJ2-2, with D perhaps matching TRBD2 (6 bases). Trimming took off 6 bases at V and 5 bases at J, with 13 bases between the two ends. Looked up from germline, CDR1 is MDHEN and CDR2 is SYDVKM. The CDR3 sequence is 14 residues long. The CDR3 spells CASRRLVGTGELFF. CDR3 DNA sequence: TGTGCCAGCAGGAGACTAGTAGGGACCGGGGAGCTGTTTTTT.

The CDR3 DNA is TGCGCCAGCAGTGAGTCGGTAGAGGGTCCACCCCTCCACTTT. Translated, it gives CASSESVEGPPLHF. The chain links TRBV10-2 to TRBJ1-6; D is uncertain. There are 14 residues in the CDR3. The germline CDR1 and CDR2 sequences are WSHSY and SAAADI. V was trimmed by 0 bases and J by 11 bases, leaving 11 bases between them.

The chain uses TRBV9 and TRBJ2-5; perhaps TRBD1 as D (6 bases). Per the germline V gene, CDR1 is SGDLS and CDR2 is YYNGEE. Trimming shortened V by 4 bases and J by 3 bases, and 13 bases separated the two germline ends. The CDR3 length is 14 residues. CDR3 amino acids: CASSPGPGEETQYF. The CDR3 DNA reads as TGTGCCAGCAGCCCCGGCCCAGGGGAAGAGACCCAGTACTTC.

The chain links TRBV5-4 to TRBJ2-7, with TRBD1 as a possible D gene (6 bases). The V gene lost 3 bases and the J gene lost 6 bases, with 10 bases spanning the gap. Germline V lookup: CDR1 SGHNT, CDR2 YYREEE (reference sequence). This CDR3 region has 12 residues. The CDR3 DNA follows: TGTGCCAGCAGCTCAACAGGGCCCGAGCAGTACTTC. As protein: CASSSTGPEQYF. The complete variable domain, with remaining parts taken from reference TRBV5-4 and TRBJ2-7, reads ETGVTQSPTHLIKTRGQQVTLRCSSQSGHNTVSWYQQALGQGPQFIFQYYREEENGRGNFPPRFSGLQFPNYSSELNVNALELDDSALYLCASSSTGPEQYFGPGTRLTVT.

The rearrangement uses TRBV5-4 and TRBJ1-1; 11 nucleotides line up with TRBD1. Trimming cost V 4 bases and J 7 bases; bases outside gene matches: 6. The CDR3 extends over 14 amino acids. The germline gives CDR1 SGHNT, CDR2 YYREEE (reference sequence). The CDR3 DNA follows: TGTGCCAGCAGCCGGGGACAGGGGGGTAATGAAGCTTTCTTT. Translation gives CASSRGQGGNEAFF.

The chain uses TRBV4-3 and TRBJ1-1; 11 nucleotides align to TRBD1. V lost 0 bases, J lost 0 bases, and 9 bases stayed unmatched. The germline gives CDR1 LGHNA, CDR2 YSLEER. CDR3 size: 19 residues. CDR3 DNA: TGCGCCAGCAGCCAAGATCTTCCGGGGACAGGGGGAATGAACACTGAAGCTTTCTTT. As protein: CASSQDLPGTGGMNTEAFF.

In DNA, the CDR3 is TGTGCCAGCAGCCAAGACAGGGGGCAGGATAATTCACCCCTCCACTTT. Its protein product is CASSQDRGQDNSPLHF. This sequence joins TRBV4-2 and TRBJ1-6; 8 nucleotides align to TRBD1. CDR3 length: 16 residues. Germline trimming cut 0 bases from V and 5 bases from J; bases unmatched to any gene: 3. Per germline, CDR1 LGHNA and CDR2 YNFKEQ.

The V call is TRBV7-8, the J call TRBJ2-3; the D gene is possibly TRBD1 (5 bases). V gave up 6 bases and J gave up 3 bases, with 16 bases separating them. Germline V gene lookup returns CDR1 SGHVS and CDR2 FQNEAQ. The length of the CDR3 is 15 residues. The chain's CDR3 is CASRPTVRPTDTQYF. The CDR3 DNA sequence: TGTGCCAGCAGACCGACAGTTCGCCCTACAGATACGCAGTATTTT.

This clone came up a few times. The V gene is TRBV6-1, the J gene TRBJ2-1; D not resolved. This CDR3 has 15 residues. Germline V gene lookup returns CDR1 MNHNS and CDR2 SASEGT. Trimming pared 4 bases from V and 0 bases from J, leaving 10 bases between. The CDR3 sequence is CASSGLRLSYNEQFF. In nucleotides, the CDR3 is TGTGCCAGCAGTGGGCTCCGCCTCTCCTACAATGAGCAGTTCTTC.

This chain links TRBV5-4 with TRBJ1-1; TRBD1 aligns across 9 bases. Germline V gives CDR1 SGHNT, CDR2 YYREEE (reference sequence). The junction had 1 base not matched to a gene; V was cut back by 0 bases and J by 1 base. The CDR3 runs 15 residues. This chain's CDR3 is CASSLVDRGNTEAFF. The CDR3 DNA sequence: TGTGCCAGCAGCTTGGTGGACAGGGGGAACACTGAAGCTTTCTTT.

In its sample, this clone was seen once. This chain joins TRBV7-3 and TRBJ1-1; TRBD1 aligns across 9 bases. V was pared by 5 bases and J by 4 bases, with 2 bases of the junction left unmatched. CDR1 SGHTA and CDR2 FQGTGA come from the germline V gene. CDR3 size: 13 residues. The CDR3 loop reads CASSIQGATEAFF. The CDR3 DNA reads as TGTGCCAGCAGCATACAGGGGGCCACTGAAGCTTTCTTT.